A single sample gave rise to the 17 T cell receptor beta chains below, sequenced in a study of blood T cells in healthy people across ages. A second 7 to 11 cycle PCR used barcoded and J-beta primers. Each CDR3 protein gets one entry after TCRdb re-called the 5' RACE reads with MiXCR. The sample comprises some 1.7 million distinct CDR3 sequences, roughly 30% of which are singletons, and about 8% rests with the top ten. The source material was blood. These receptors were obtained from a woman under 40 in good health.

This clonotype was counted only a few times. V is TRBV10-3 and J is TRBJ2-3, with D perhaps given as TRBD1 or TRBD2 (5 bases each). This CDR3 spans 17 amino acids. V was trimmed by 2 bases and J by 1 base, leaving 16 bases between them. Germline values: CDR1 ENHRY, CDR2 SYGVKD. DNA of the CDR3: TGTGCCATCAGTGAGCGGGCAGGGACGGCCGGCACAGATACGCAGTATTTT. This sequence encodes CAISERAGTAGTDTQYF.

This rearrangement joins TRBV20-1 to TRBJ1-1; TRBD1 is a possible D gene (6 bases). Germline loops: CDR1 DFQATT, CDR2 SNEGSKA (reference sequence). The CDR3 totals 14 residues. V was cut by 3 bases and J by 6 bases, with 17 bases left in between. The CDR3 reads CSASPTGRRSEAFF. The CDR3 bases are TGCAGTGCTAGTCCTACAGGGAGGCGCTCTGAAGCTTTCTTT.

This clonotype was detected a few times. The V and J genes are TRBV20-1 and TRBJ2-7, with TRBD2 as a possible D gene (5 bases). The CDR3 has 12 residues. Germline CDR1 reads DFQATT; CDR2 reads SNEGSKA (reference sequence). V lost 3 bases to trimming and J lost 0 bases, with 6 bases between them. In DNA, the CDR3 is TGCAGTGCTAGGACTACCTCCTACGAGCAGTACTTC. This sequence encodes CSARTTSYEQYF.

This clonotype was found many times. The germline gene is not matched at one end of the junction; a read error may be the cause. This chain joins TRBV12-3 or TRBV12-4 and TRBJ2-1; 7 positions match TRBD2. This CDR3 is built from 13 residues. CDR3 residues: CASTLMGGNEQFF. DNA for the CDR3: TGTGCCAGCACTTTAATGGGGGGGAATGAGCAGTTCTTC.

This clonotype was counted between two and nine times. The chain links TRBV29-1 to TRBJ2-1; 8 bases align to TRBD2. The ends lost 4 bases at V and 2 bases at J; junction bases unmatched: 4. CDR1 is SQVTM and CDR2 is ANQGSEA in the germline V gene. The CDR3 spans 14 residues. The CDR3, as DNA: TGCAGCGTTGGGTCAGCGGGGGCCTACAATGAGCAGTTCTTC. Translation gives CSVGSAGAYNEQFF.

The chain uses TRBV9 and TRBJ1-6; 12 bases agree with TRBD1. The CDR3 has 15 amino acids. Germline CDR1 is SGDLS and CDR2 is YYNGEE. V shed 4 bases, J shed 12 bases, and the junction held 8 bases outside the gene matches. CDR3 nucleotide sequence: TGTGCCAGCAGCCCCCGGGACAGGGGGCGCGGACCCCTCCACTTT. The encoded protein is CASSPRDRGRGPLHF.

Concerning this clonotype itself: At one end, the junction sequence differs from germline, possibly due to a read error. The chain recombines TRBV5-1 with TRBJ2-1; D is perhaps TRBD1 or TRBD2 (6 bases each). Germline V gene data show CDR1 as SGHRS and CDR2 as YFSETQ. This CDR3 comprises 14 residues. The CDR3 protein is CASRLEIGGSEQFF. In DNA, the CDR3 is TGCGCCAGCAGATTGGAAATAGGGGGGAGCGAGCAGTTCTTC.

This clonotype has only a few counts. The V gene is TRBV4-1, the J gene TRBJ2-7; 9 bases align to TRBD2. Germline values: CDR1 MGHRA, CDR2 YSYEKL. The CDR3 extends over 17 amino acids. V lost 6 bases, J lost 3 bases, and 15 bases stayed unmatched. The CDR3 nucleotides read TGCGCCAGCAGTGTCACAACTTCGGGACTAGCCAACTACGAGCAGTACTTC. Protein: CASSVTTSGLANYEQYF.

Many counts were recorded for this clonotype. This chain joins TRBV7-8 and TRBJ2-5; 8 bases align to TRBD2. From germline, CDR1 is SGHVS and CDR2 FQNEAQ. V shed 5 bases and J 5 bases; nucleotides not matched to a gene: 7. The CDR3 has 14 residues. The CDR3 DNA reads as TGTGCCAGCAGCCAAAGGACGGGAGGGGAGACCCAGTACTTC. Its translation is CASSQRTGGETQYF.

This chain links TRBV24-1 with TRBJ2-5, with 7 bases fitting TRBD2. V dropped 3 bases and J dropped 5; count of bases not matched to a gene: 8. From germline, CDR1 is KGHDR and CDR2 SFDVKD. This CDR3 contains 15 residues. CDR3 sequence reads: CATSDGLGSRETQYF. CDR3 DNA: TGTGCCACCAGTGATGGACTAGGGAGCCGGGAGACCCAGTACTTC.

Regarding this clonotype: The junction departs from germline at one end; a sequencing error may be responsible. The chain couples TRBV3-1 to TRBJ2-3; 7 positions match TRBD2. This CDR3 has 15 residues. CDR1 is LGHDT and CDR2 is YNNKEL in the germline V gene (reference sequence). CDR3 DNA: TGTGCCAGCGGCCAAGCAGGACTAGTGGGTGATACGCAGTATTTT. This encodes CASGQAGLVGDTQYF.

The rearrangement uses TRBV29-1 and TRBJ2-3; D ambiguous. From germline, CDR1 is SQVTM and CDR2 ANQGSEA. Deletions cut 7 bases from V and 4 bases from J, with 15 bases between. CDR3 size: 13 residues. As DNA, the CDR3 is TGCAGCGCGTGTCCCCAGTGGGCAGATACGCAGTATTTT. As protein: CSACPQWADTQYF.

This clonotype was observed a few times. The chain links TRBV20-1 to TRBJ1-2, with 7 bases aligning to TRBD1. Germline V gene lookup returns CDR1 DFQATT and CDR2 SNEGSKA (reference sequence). V was pared by 4 bases and J by 5 bases, with 4 bases of the junction left unmatched. This CDR3 has 12 residues. Written as DNA, the CDR3 is TGCAGTGCTAATCCAGGGGGATATGGCTACACCTTC. Translating gives CSANPGGYGYTF.

The gene calls are TRBV12-3 or TRBV12-4 and TRBJ2-1, with 8 bases identical to TRBD1. The V gene end was trimmed by 6 bases and the J gene end by 13 bases; junction bases not matched to a gene: 11. The CDR3 runs to 13 residues. CDR3 region: CASSRQGQETQFF. The CDR3 nucleotides read TGTGCCAGCAGCCGACAGGGGCAAGAGACCCAGTTCTTC.

About this clonotype: Relative to the germline gene, one junction end is altered; a read error may explain this. The chain uses TRBV27 and TRBJ2-4; D might be TRBD1 (6 bases). This CDR3 comprises 14 residues. Germline V gene sequence: CDR1 MNHEY, CDR2 SMNVEV (reference sequence). This CDR3 is CASRGVGAKNIQYF. CDR3 in DNA: TGCGCCAGCAGGGGCGTCGGAGCCAAAAACATTCAGTACTTC.

The chain carries TRBV10-2 and TRBJ1-5; D might be TRBD1 (5 bases). Germline V gene data show CDR1 as WSHSY and CDR2 as SAAADI. The CDR3 consists of 17 residues. Deletions cut 11 bases from V and 3 bases from J, with 26 bases between. The CDR3 spells CAGGVLWPKGPNQPQHF. The CDR3 nucleotides are TGCGCCGGGGGGGTTTTGTGGCCCAAGGGCCCCAATCAGCCCCAGCATTTT.

The chain carries TRBV29-1 and TRBJ2-1; D might be TRBD1 or TRBD2, each matching 5 bases. V was pared by 7 bases and J by 2 bases, with 15 bases between. Germline V CDR1 and CDR2: SQVTM, ANQGSEA. The CDR3 spans 14 residues. The CDR3 loop reads CSAVGDLTYNEQFF. The CDR3 region has the DNA TGCAGCGCTGTAGGGGACCTCACCTACAATGAGCAGTTCTTC.